The subject of this entry is one T cell receptor beta chain. Its antigen specificity is not known. Base qualities are not at hand, and no much larger clone is one base apart. The collaborating institutions used their own protocols to collect whole blood in K2EDTA tubes. For TCRbeta analysis, collaborators shipped samples as frozen whole blood, isolated PBMCs, or DNA extracted from either of those sample types. This entry belongs to a study of blood T cell repertoires in COVID-19 (dated by TCRdb to between 2020 and 2021). Study-level background: Samples from collaborators originated in the United States, Italy and Spain and spanned both the acute and convalescent phases of COVID-19. A freely available public database, intended as a resource for researchers studying the immune response to SARS-CoV-2, is where the repertoires were released. The material from the prospective study consisted of cDNA or gDNA derived from T cells, B-cell-depleted T cells, or PBMCs. Where available, HLA class I and class II types were taken from metadata supplied by the sample provider and were not determined by assay-based typing. Samples came from the ongoing ImmuneRACE study (first 160 participants) plus 1,254 subjects from 6 global collaborators. Sample metadata almost always included a de-identified subject ID, COVID-19 status, age in years and sex. The dataset comprised deeply sampled blood TCRbeta repertoires from subjects exposed to, actively infected with, or recovered from COVID-19. What the authors observed across the whole study: The amount of clinical and demographic metadata varied by source and participant and was provided uncurated.

The cysteine opens and the phenylalanine closes a CDR3 of 13 amino acids. Left in the record is the CDR3 DNA by itself, 39 bases read in frame from the first base. CDR1 and CDR2 (SGHNT, YYREEE) derive from the germline V gene (reference sequence). Relative to germline, V is 5 bases shorter and J is 9 bases shorter, with 12 bases between their ends. TCRbeta CDR3 regions were amplified from genomic DNA using the immunoSEQ Assay, a bias-controlled multiplex PCR. For the original study's pipeline: The number of nucleated cells in each sample was estimated by amplification of reference gene primers within the assay. To quantify the absolute abundance of each unique TCRbeta CDR3 rearrangement, sequence reads were collapsed and filtered. For each sample, productive Simpson clonality was calculated as the square root of Simpson's diversity index over productive rearrangements. TCRdb holds this immuneACCESS table with in-frame rearrangements only. Some clones are missing; in checked studies, unresolved V genes explain under half, and the rest has no known cause. V and J calls plus clone size are reproduced from that table; the DNA served to infer D and trimming. The sample table contains 150,000 to 160,000 clones; only one count was recorded for roughly 78% of them. The ten most abundant clones make up around 1.5% of the sample.

The sequence was collected from an older man with acute or convalescent COVID-19. The chain links TRBV5-4 with TRBJ1-6; TRBD1 is perhaps the D gene, given 6 matching bases. Sequencing was done on a sample of peripheral blood. The CDR3 sequence is CASRAGELSPLHF. Read as DNA, the sequence is TGTGCCAGCAGGGCAGGGGAACTTTCACCCCTCCACTTT.